These 26 T cell receptor beta chains share one sample of origin, sequenced in a study of shared clonotypes between healthy human individuals. The repertoire was sequenced with immunoSEQ multiplex PCR; TCRdb's copy has only in-frame clones and lacks some. The sample contains nearly 1,000,000 clones, 60% to 85% of which appear only once. The sequencing sample was made of memory CD4+ T cells sorted from blood. Subset given: CD45RA-negative fraction. Every receptor here comes from a man aged 18 to 30 in good health.

The chain joins TRBV20-1 to TRBJ1-2; D is undetermined. CDR3 size: 11 residues. V lost 3 bases and J 4 bases, leaving 6 bases between the germline ends. Germline V lookup: CDR1 DFQATT, CDR2 SNEGSKA (reference sequence). The CDR3 is CSASSLYGYTF. CDR3 sequence (DNA): TGCAGTGCTAGCAGTCTCTATGGCTACACCTTC.

This sequence joins TRBV30 and TRBJ1-1; no definite D call. V lost 4 bases to trimming and J lost 2 bases, with 14 bases between them. The CDR3 contains 14 residues. The germline CDR1 and CDR2 sequences are GTSNPN and SVGIG (reference sequence). For the CDR3, the DNA is TGTGCCTGGATTCGCCTCCCAGATAACACTGAAGCTTTCTTT. This encodes CAWIRLPDNTEAFF.

Concerning this clone itself: This clone may be a read error of a much larger clone one base away. Other DNA sequences of this sample code for an identical CDR3. The chain is built from TRBV6-5 and TRBJ1-2, with D perhaps matching TRBD1 (5 bases). Per the germline V gene, CDR1 is MNHEY and CDR2 is SVGAGI. Trimming took 11 bases from V and 5 from J, leaving 18 bases between them. The CDR3 is made up of 13 amino acids. The CDR3 sequence: CASTGGTLYGYTF. CDR3 sequence (DNA): TGTGCCTCGACGGGGGGAACTCTTTATGGCTACACCTTC.

This chain connects TRBV7-8 to TRBJ2-1, with a weak D call TRBD1 (6 bases). The length of the CDR3 is 14 residues. Germline V gene sequence: CDR1 SGHVS, CDR2 FQNEAQ. Between the trimmed V and J ends, which lost 5 bases and 7 bases, there was a span of 15 bases. The CDR3 reads CASSAWTEGNEQFF. In nucleotides, the CDR3 is TGTGCCAGCAGCGCCTGGACAGAGGGAAATGAGCAGTTCTTC.

The chain couples TRBV5-1 to TRBJ2-5, with D tentatively TRBD2 (6 bases). The germline V gene encodes CDR1 SGHRS and CDR2 YFSETQ. Trimming took off 4 bases at V and 5 bases at J, with 15 bases between the two ends. The CDR3 is made up of 14 amino acids. CDR3 bases: TGCGCCAGCAGCGGCGGAGGGCCAGGGGAGACCCAGTACTTC. Translation: CASSGGGPGETQYF.

V and J are TRBV5-1 and TRBJ2-3; D is perhaps TRBD2 (5 bases). The V gene's germline CDR1 is SGHRS and CDR2 YFSETQ. CDR3 length equals 16 residues. The V end was cut by 0 bases, the J end by 2 bases, with 13 bases between. In DNA, the CDR3 is TGCGCCAGCAGCTTGGGAATCGGACTGGCCACAGATACGCAGTATTTT. Translating it yields CASSLGIGLATDTQYF.

This clone came up once. The chain couples TRBV6-1 to TRBJ1-6; maybe TRBD1 (6 bases). V shed 1 base and J shed 7 bases, with 11 bases lying between them. CDR1 is MNHNS and CDR2 is SASEGT in the germline V gene. There are 15 residues in the CDR3. CDR3 region: CASSEDEGGNSPLHF. CDR3 sequence (DNA): TGTGCCAGCAGTGAAGATGAGGGGGGAAATTCACCCCTCCACTTT.

The chain uses TRBV5-1 and TRBJ2-7; the D gene is possibly TRBD2 (6 bases). The germline V gene encodes CDR1 SGHRS and CDR2 YFSETQ. Trimming stripped 1 base from V and 5 bases from J, with 7 bases between. This CDR3 contains 12 residues. CDR3 DNA sequence: TGCGCCAGCAGCTTGTCGGGGGACGAGCAGTACTTC. Its protein is CASSLSGDEQYF.

This clone was recorded a few times. The same CDR3 also results from other DNA sequences found in this sample. V is TRBV9 and J is TRBJ2-5; TRBD2 aligns across 8 bases. Trimming at V came to 0 bases and at J to 5 bases, leaving 0 bases not matched to a gene. Germline V gene sequence: CDR1 SGDLS, CDR2 YYNGEE. This CDR3 has 13 amino acids. The DNA of the CDR3 is TGTGCCAGCAGCGTAGCGGGGGGGGAGACCCAGTACTTC. It specifies CASSVAGGETQYF. The entire variable domain, with the rest obtained from reference TRBV9 and TRBJ2-5, is as follows: DSGVTQTPKHLITATGQRVTLRCSPRSGDLSVYWYQQSLDQGLQFLIQYYNGEERAKGNILERFSAQQFPDLHSELNLSSLELGDSALYFCASSVAGGETQYFGPGTRLLVL.

The rearrangement uses TRBV7-9 and TRBJ1-5; D is possibly TRBD1 (5 bases). The germline V and J ends were trimmed by 3 bases and 8 bases, with 14 bases remaining between them. Germline-derived CDR1 and CDR2 are SEHNR and FQNEAQ (reference sequence). There are 14 residues in the CDR3. Here the CDR3 reads CASSFGTRGEPQHF. DNA for the CDR3: TGTGCCAGCAGCTTCGGGACCCGTGGGGAGCCCCAGCATTTT.

This chain links TRBV15 with TRBJ1-1; D is unclear. V was clipped by 2 bases and J by 2 bases, with 15 bases between them. Germline V gene sequence: CDR1 LNHNV, CDR2 YYDKDF (reference sequence). The CDR3 is 16 amino acids. In DNA form, the CDR3 reads TGTGCCACCAGCAGAAATTCGGGAGCCACAAACACTGAAGCTTTCTTT. It codes for CATSRNSGATNTEAFF.

The V gene is TRBV25-1, the J gene TRBJ2-7; TRBD1 or TRBD2 may be the D gene (5 bases each). Germline V gene sequence: CDR1 MGHDK, CDR2 SYGVNS. Trimming took off 0 bases at V and 4 bases at J, with 7 bases between the two ends. The CDR3 runs to 13 residues. CDR3 in amino acids: CASSEYGGYEQYF. The CDR3 DNA reads TGTGCCAGCAGTGAATATGGGGGTTACGAGCAGTACTTC.

This clone was seen only once. The rearrangement links TRBV4-3 to TRBJ2-2; 10 nucleotides align to TRBD1. The CDR3 extends over 18 amino acids. CDR1 is LGHNA and CDR2 is YSLEER in the germline V gene. Germline trimming cut 5 bases from V and 0 bases from J; bases unmatched to any gene: 9. DNA for the CDR3: TGCGCCAGCAGCTCCGGGACAGGGGCTCCTCCGAACACCGGGGAGCTGTTTTTT. Protein product: CASSSGTGAPPNTGELFF.

This clone is a singleton in its sample. J is TRBJ2-5 and V is TRBV7-9, with TRBD1 matching 7 bases. Germline-derived CDR1 and CDR2 are SEHNR and FQNEAQ (reference sequence). The CDR3 is made up of 16 amino acids. With 2 bases clipped from V and 3 bases from J, the junction kept 9 bases outside the gene matches. CDR3 amino acids: CASSLLPGTAEETQYF. In nucleotides, the CDR3 is TGTGCCAGCAGCTTACTCCCCGGGACAGCCGAAGAGACCCAGTACTTC. Full variable domain (rest looked up from reference TRBV7-9 and TRBJ2-5): DTGVSQNPRHKITKRGQNVTFRCDPISEHNRLYWYRQTLGQGPEFLTYFQNEAQLEKSRLLSDRFSAERPKGSFSTLEIQRTEQGDSAMYLCASSLLPGTAEETQYFGPGTRLLVL.

This clone has only one observation. The chain uses TRBV11-3 and TRBJ2-4; D unclear. CDR1 and CDR2 (germline): SGHNT, YENEEA. V was trimmed by 3 bases and J by 5 bases, leaving 14 bases between them. This CDR3 is 15 amino acids long. For the CDR3, the DNA is TGTGCCAGCAGCTTCTCCCGGGCCTGGGAAAACATTCAGTACTTC. Translated, it gives CASSFSRAWENIQYF.

This clone is a singleton in its sample. This chain connects TRBV7-2 to TRBJ1-1, with a possible D match to TRBD1 (6 bases). CDR3 length equals 15 residues. Per germline, CDR1 SGHTA and CDR2 FQGNSA. The V end lost 3 bases, the J end lost 1 base, and 12 bases lay between the germline ends. Here the CDR3 reads CASSFLGGANTEAFF. CDR3 sequence (DNA): TGTGCCAGCAGCTTCCTAGGGGGGGCGAACACTGAAGCTTTCTTT.

This chain uses TRBV10-3 with TRBJ2-1; D unresolved. In germline, CDR1 is ENHRY, CDR2 SYGVKD. Deletions cut 3 bases from V and 7 bases from J, with 19 bases between. The CDR3 has 16 amino acids. The CDR3 nucleotides are TGTGCCATCAGTGACCCCCGATGGACCGCTCGTAATGAGCAGTTCTTC. Translated, it gives CAISDPRWTARNEQFF.

A word on this clone: Given a far larger clone just one base away, this is likely a sequencing read error. The chain recombines TRBV6-5 with TRBJ1-1; 8 positions match TRBD1. Germline lookup yields CDR1 MNHEY and CDR2 SVGAGI. The V segment lost 5 bases and the J segment 1 base; nucleotides outside the gene matches: 3. The CDR3 runs 14 residues. CDR3 residues: CASSHGQGNTEAFF. The CDR3 region has the DNA TGTGCCAGCAGTCACGGACAGGGGAACACTGAAGCTTTCTTT.

The chain uses TRBV11-2 and TRBJ1-2; D might be TRBD1 (5 bases). The CDR3 extends over 12 amino acids. V gave up 4 bases and J gave up 8 bases, with 11 bases separating them. Germline CDR1 and CDR2: SGHAT and FQNNGV. The CDR3 DNA reads as TGTGCCAGCAGCTCGTCGACAGCCGGCTACACCTTC. Protein sequence: CASSSSTAGYTF.

This chain connects TRBV13 to TRBJ1-5, with TRBD1 matching 7 bases. V shed 2 bases and J 4 bases; nucleotides not matched to a gene: 8. This CDR3 region has 16 residues. Germline loops: CDR1 PRHDT, CDR2 FYEKMQ (reference sequence). The CDR3 protein is CASSLRQGRGNQPQHF. The CDR3 nucleotides are TGTGCCAGCAGCTTAAGACAGGGAAGGGGGAATCAGCCCCAGCATTTT. The full variable domain, with the rest looked up from reference TRBV13 and TRBJ1-5, is AAGVIQSPRHLIKEKRETATLKCYPIPRHDTVYWYQQGPGQDPQFLISFYEKMQSDKGSIPDRFSAQQFSDYHSELNMSSLELGDSALYFCASSLRQGRGNQPQHFGDGTRLSIL.

This clone turned up a few times. The V gene is TRBV28, the J gene TRBJ1-6; D unresolved. The V gene's germline CDR1 is MDHEN and CDR2 SYDVKM. The CDR3 contains 14 residues. The V gene lost 4 bases and the J gene lost 9 bases, with 13 bases spanning the gap. The CDR3 nucleotides are TGTGCCAGCAGTTCCCCCACGGTGGGTTCACCCCTCCACTTT. Amino acids: CASSSPTVGSPLHF.

CDR3 sequence reads: CASSLPGQETQYF. As DNA, the CDR3 is TGTGCCAGCAGTTTACCAGGACAAGAGACCCAGTACTTC. V gene TRBV6-5 combines with J gene TRBJ2-5; D gene unclear. The CDR3 contains 13 residues. In germline, CDR1 is MNHEY, CDR2 SVGAGI. With 4 bases removed from V and 2 bases from J, the gap between germline ends came to 8 bases.

J is TRBJ1-2 and V is TRBV18; weak D call: TRBD1 (5 bases). The CDR3 totals 14 residues. Trimming left V 1 base short and J 8 bases short, with 14 bases between. The V gene's germline CDR1 is KGHSH and CDR2 LQKENI. CDR3 coding DNA: TGTGCCAGCTCACCACTTTGGCAGGGCGAGGGCTACACCTTC. Its translation is CASSPLWQGEGYTF.

The V and J genes are TRBV5-1 and TRBJ1-1, with 7 bases that match TRBD1. This CDR3 has 13 residues. The germline gives CDR1 SGHRS, CDR2 YFSETQ. V trimming: 4 bases; J trimming: 6 bases; junction bases outside the gene matches: 6. As DNA, the CDR3 is TGCGCCAGCAGCGCGACAGGGTCCGCTGAAGCTTTCTTT. Protein sequence: CASSATGSAEAFF.

This chain connects TRBV5-1 to TRBJ1-3, with 12 nucleotides matching TRBD1. Germline CDR1 reads SGHRS; CDR2 reads YFSETQ. V shed 4 bases, J shed 4 bases, and the junction held 12 bases outside the gene matches. This CDR3 comprises 18 residues. This CDR3 is CASSRAGTGGIGGNTIYF. The CDR3 DNA follows: TGCGCCAGCAGCCGTGCGGGGACAGGGGGCATCGGAGGAAACACCATATATTTT.

CDR3 nucleotide sequence: TGTGCCAGCAGTTTATGGGCAGATATCTCTGGGGCCAACGTCCTGACTTTC. This translates into CASSLWADISGANVLTF. The chain combines TRBV27 with TRBJ2-6; D is unclear. The CDR3 totals 17 residues. Germline CDR1 reads MNHEY; CDR2 reads SMNVEV (reference sequence). V was cut by 1 base and J by 0 bases, with 10 bases left in between.